Here is one TCR beta chain with its context. This sample is part of a study of blood T cell repertoires in COVID-19. Study context: Spain, Italy and the United States supplied samples that represented acute and convalescent COVID-19. Nucleic acid was either cDNA or gDNA, and it came from T cells, B-cell-depleted T cells, or PBMCs.

The germline V gene encodes CDR1 LNHDA and CDR2 SQIVND (reference sequence). Deletions cut 1 base from V and 3 bases from J, with 6 bases between. This CDR3 spans 13 amino acids. Per the original methods: Reference gene primer amplification gave estimated nucleated cell counts. TCRdb keeps only in-frame clones here, not all; method: immunoSEQ multiplex PCR. V, J and clone size derive from that table, while D and trimming were established from the DNA sequence. The table records 60,000 to 90,000 clones, approximately 90% of them present only once. This chain uses TRBV19 with TRBJ1-1; D gene unclear. Sample: peripheral blood. The receptor comes from a woman aged 80 or older with active or convalescent COVID-19. CDR3 sequence: CASSIGSDTEAFF. CDR3 DNA: TGTGCCAGTAGTATAGGTTCGGACACTGAAGCTTTCTTT.